Shown below are 9 T cell receptor beta chains from a single sample sequenced in a study of technical replicates of blood from a handful of donors. The method was immunoSEQ multiplex PCR; TCRdb's version includes in-frame clones alone and lacks a portion of them. This table holds about 63,000 clones, 70% to 90% found once. Specimen: PBMCs. The receptors come from a human donor in good health. Some clones in this sample may be carry-over from other donors' samples.

The chain recombines TRBV2 with TRBJ1-1; 7 nucleotides agree with TRBD1. This CDR3 is built from 13 residues. The J segment lost 3 bases and the V segment lost 8 bases, leaving 6 bases of the junction unmatched. Germline V CDR1 and CDR2: SNHLY, FYNNEI. CDR3 protein: CASEATGDTEAFF. DNA for the CDR3: TGTGCCAGCGAAGCTACAGGGGACACTGAAGCTTTCTTT.

This chain uses TRBV7-8 with TRBJ2-3; TRBD2 is a possible D gene (6 bases). Germline lookup yields CDR1 SGHVS and CDR2 FQNEAQ. This CDR3 comprises 13 residues. The germline V and J ends were trimmed by 5 bases and 8 bases, with 14 bases remaining between them. CDR3 in DNA: TGTGCCAGCAGCCCGCGACTAGAAGCTACGCAGTATTTT. Amino acid sequence: CASSPRLEATQYF. Complete variable domain (other parts from reference TRBV7-8 and TRBJ2-3): GAGVSQSPRYKVAKRGQDVALRCDPISGHVSLFWYQQALGQGPEFLTYFQNEAQLDKSGLPSDRFFAERPEGSVSTLKIQRTQQEDSAVYLCASSPRLEATQYFGPGTRLTVL.

This clone was seen more than once but under ten times. The chain employs TRBV10-3 and TRBJ2-7, with D possibly TRBD1 on 6 matching bases. Per the germline V gene, CDR1 is ENHRY and CDR2 is SYGVKD. The CDR3 runs 10 residues. Trimming pared 10 bases from V and 7 bases from J, leaving 11 bases between. The chain's CDR3 is CATGTTEQYF. The CDR3 DNA is TGTGCCACTGGGACAACTGAGCAGTACTTC.

The genes are TRBV19 and TRBJ2-2; 13 bases are a match to TRBD2. CDR3 length equals 16 residues. Germline trimming cut 4 bases from V and 4 bases from J; bases unmatched to any gene: 3. Germline CDR1 is LNHDA and CDR2 is SQIVND (reference sequence). The CDR3 loop is CASSRTSGSVTGELFF. The DNA of the CDR3 is TGTGCCAGTAGTAGGACTAGCGGGAGTGTCACCGGGGAGCTGTTTTTT.

V is TRBV5-3 and J is TRBJ2-3, with 9 bases fitting TRBD2. TRBV5-3 carries the ORF label, with uncertain function. CDR3 length: 14 residues. After removal of 4 bases from V and 2 bases from J, the junction contained 2 bases not matched to a gene. Here the CDR3 DNA reads TGTGCCAGAAGCACTAGCGGGCACACAGATACGCAGTATTTT. Encoded protein: CARSTSGHTDTQYF.

There are a few counts of this clone. This sequence joins TRBV9 and TRBJ1-4; D gene uncertain. Germline loops: CDR1 SGDLS, CDR2 YYNGEE. This CDR3 is built from 15 residues. Trimming removed 4 bases from V and 3 bases from J, with 13 bases in between. The CDR3: CASSHTRAPNEKLFF. The CDR3 DNA reads TGTGCCAGCAGCCACACGAGGGCACCTAATGAAAAACTGTTTTTT. Based on the CDR3 plus reference TRBV9 and TRBJ1-4, the full variable domain is DSGVTQTPKHLITATGQRVTLRCSPRSGDLSVYWYQQSLDQGLQFLIQYYNGEERAKGNILERFSAQQFPDLHSELNLSSLELGDSALYFCASSHTRAPNEKLFFGSGTQLSVL.

The chain couples TRBV2 to TRBJ1-4; D remains ambiguous. CDR1 is SNHLY and CDR2 is FYNNEI in the germline V gene. The CDR3 length is 15 residues. Trimming shortened V by 0 bases and J by 3 bases, and 8 bases separated the two germline ends. The CDR3 DNA sequence: TGTGCCAGCAGTGAAGCGCGGGAGTCTAATGAAAAACTGTTTTTT. Protein: CASSEARESNEKLFF.

This clone was seen a handful of times. This chain connects TRBV6-1 to TRBJ2-1; 13 nucleotides align to TRBD2. CDR3 length: 15 amino acids. V lost 7 bases, J lost 10 bases, and 10 bases stayed unmatched. Germline assignment: CDR1 MNHNS and CDR2 SASEGT. DNA for the CDR3: TGTGCCAGCACTTCGACTAGCGGGAGGTCAGGAGAGCAGTTCTTC. It specifies CASTSTSGRSGEQFF.

The J gene is TRBJ2-1, the V gene TRBV7-2; 7 nucleotides line up with TRBD2. J lost 7 bases, V lost 0 bases, and 3 bases had no gene match. The length of the CDR3 is 14 residues. Germline V gene data show CDR1 as SGHTA and CDR2 as FQGNSA. CDR3 in amino acids: CASSLAGGPNEQFF. The CDR3 nucleotides read TGTGCCAGCAGCTTAGCGGGAGGGCCGAATGAGCAGTTCTTC.